This T cell receptor (beta chain) was retrieved from a study of OX40 agonist ivuxolimab in advanced cancers. Overall study context: Partial responses were observed in three patients, of whom one had hepatocellular carcinoma and two had cutaneous melanoma.

Germline V gives CDR1 SGHTA, CDR2 FQGNSA. Trimming stripped 6 bases from V and 1 base from J, with 12 bases between. CDR3 length: 15 amino acids. Study results and limitations: Some nonresponders likewise displayed low normalized T-cell clonal expansion.

Generated by immunoSEQ multiplex PCR, the TCRdb table keeps only in-frame clones and is missing some. Here the sample spans about 93,000 clones, about 90% being singletons. For this clone: Its specificity is unknown.

The chain links TRBV7-2 to TRBJ2-2; a possible D gene is TRBD2 (5 bases). Sequences were derived from CD4+ or CD8+ T cells sorted from blood, sampled in a trial of the OX40 agonist ivuxolimab. The sequence came from an adult with an advanced solid tumor such as melanoma, head and neck, liver or kidney cancer. The CDR3: CASSPGYRNTGELFF. CDR3 in DNA: TGTGCCAGCAGTCCGGGGTATCGGAACACCGGGGAGCTGTTTTTT. Looking up the rest from reference TRBV7-2 and TRBJ2-2 gives the full variable domain: GAGVSQSPSNKVTEKGKDVELRCDPISGHTALYWYRQSLGQGLEFLIYFQGNSAPDKSGLPSDRFSAERTGGSVSTLTIQRTQQEDSAVYLCASSPGYRNTGELFFGEGSRLTVL.